Listed below are T cell receptor beta chains from one sample, sequenced in a study of blood T cells in healthy people across ages. TCRdb re-derived calls from the 5' RACE reads in MiXCR, one entry per CDR3 protein. The table lists about 750,000 distinct CDR3 sequences, approximately 53% of them singletons, with about 42% in the top ten. The sequenced sample was blood. These TCRs come from a man at least 80 years old in good health. The CDR3 runs from the conserved cysteine through the conserved F or W. Each record gives: clone size, D gene, J gene, V gene, CDR3 DNA, CDR3 protein. D genes are given only for firm matches. Some rows mark clone size as missing; the rest say once, few, many or name a class of expanded clone.

>.|.|TRBJ2-7|TRBV20-1
TGCAGTGCTGCGGGCCCGGTCAACGAGCAGTACTTC
CSAAGPVNEQYF
>.|.|TRBJ2-3|TRBV24-1
TGTGCCACCAGTGACCCTCCGGGCCTTCACGCGTATTTT
CATSDPPGLHAYF
>.|.|TRBJ1-2|TRBV9
TGTGCCAGCAGCCCCCGGCCCTCGAAGCCTGGCTACACCTTC
CASSPRPSKPGYTF
>.|.|TRBJ1-6|TRBV20-1
TGCAGTGCTAGAGACCCCGACAGGAGAAATAATTCACCCCTCCACTTT
CSARDPDRRNNSPLHF
>.|.|TRBJ2-1|TRBV12-3/TRBV12-4
TGTGCCAGCAGTTTAGGGGGTCAGCGGTCCTACAATGAGCAGTTCTTC
CASSLGGQRSYNEQFF
>.|TRBD2|TRBJ2-3|TRBV4-2
TGTGCCAGCAGCCAAGCCTTAGCGGGAGAAGTGGGCAGATACGCGTATTTT
CASSQALAGEVGRYAYF
>few|TRBD1|TRBJ2-7|TRBV20-1
TGCATGACGACGGGACAGAGCTCCTACGAGCAGTACTTC
CMTTGQSSYEQYF
>.|.|TRBJ1-2|TRBV9
TGTGCCAGCAGCGTAGAAGGGACGGGCGGCTACACCTTC
CASSVEGTGGYTF
>few|.|TRBJ2-7|TRBV20-1
TGCAGTGCCTCGCCAGCGGTTGGGTCCTACGAGCAGTACTTC
CSASPAVGSYEQYF
>few|TRBD1|TRBJ1-1|TRBV12-3/TRBV12-4
TGTGCCAGCAGTTTGGGGACAGGGGGCTTCACTGAAGCTTTCTTT
CASSLGTGGFTEAFF
>once|.|TRBJ2-1|TRBV7-2
TGTGCCAGCAGCTTACAGGAGAGCTCCTACAATGAGCAGTTCTTC
CASSLQESSYNEQFF
>.|.|TRBJ2-5|TRBV11-2
TGTGCCAGCAGCTTAGAAGTCCTGGGGGAGACCCAGTACTTC
CASSLEVLGETQYF
>few|.|TRBJ1-1|TRBV20-1
TGCAGCGCCAGAGGTGGGACTGAAGCTTTCTTT
CSARGGTEAFF
>few|.|TRBJ1-2|TRBV3-1
TGTGCCAGCAGCCAAGGACTCGGGGGCTATGGCTACACCTTC
CASSQGLGGYGYTF
>.|TRBD2|TRBJ2-5|TRBV5-1
TGCGCCAGCAGCTTGACTAGCGGGAGCGATGAGCAGTACTTC
CASSLTSGSDEQYF
>.|.|TRBJ1-6|TRBV4-1
TGCGCCAGCGCTAGACAGGAGAAGGTCGAAACTGAGAATTCACCCCTCCACTTT
CASARQEKVETENSPLHF
>.|.|TRBJ2-4|TRBV20-1
TGCAGTGCGCCCCCCGAAAGGTCCAAAAACATTCAGTACTTC
CSAPPERSKNIQYF
>.|TRBD2|TRBJ2-4|TRBV20-1
TGCAGTGCTAGAGATTTGGTTAGCGGGAGTCTCAAAAACATTCAGTACTTC
CSARDLVSGSLKNIQYF